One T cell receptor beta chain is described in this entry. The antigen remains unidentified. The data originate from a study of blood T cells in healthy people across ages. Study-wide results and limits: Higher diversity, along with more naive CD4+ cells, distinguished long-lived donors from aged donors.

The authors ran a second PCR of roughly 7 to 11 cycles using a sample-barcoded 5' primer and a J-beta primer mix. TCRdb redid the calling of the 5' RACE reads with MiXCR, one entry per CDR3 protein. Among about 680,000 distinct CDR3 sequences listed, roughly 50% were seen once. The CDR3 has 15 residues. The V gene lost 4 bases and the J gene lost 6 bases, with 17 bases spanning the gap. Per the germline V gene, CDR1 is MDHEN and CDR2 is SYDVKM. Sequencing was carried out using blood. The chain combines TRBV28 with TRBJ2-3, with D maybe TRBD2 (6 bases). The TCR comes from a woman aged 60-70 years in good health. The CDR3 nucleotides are TGTGCCAGCAGTTCCGTTGGGGCAGGGAGGGATACGCAGTATTTT. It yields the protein CASSSVGAGRDTQYF.